A selection of T cell receptor beta chains follows, all from one sample in a study of post-analysis software for immune sequencing data. TCRdb reanalysed the PCR reads using MiXCR and keeps one entry per CDR3 protein. This table holds approximately 250,000 distinct CDR3 sequences, 35% to 40% found once. Sequencing input: blood. The receptors here all came from a girl aged 10-17 years with multiple sclerosis. Both conserved end residues are part of each CDR3. The order of the fields is V gene, J gene, clone size, D gene, CDR3 protein, CDR3 DNA. The D gene is left open where the match is weak. The size entry is marked missing in some rows and otherwise reads once, few, many or a size class.

V gene: TRBV7-2; J gene: TRBJ2-2; clone size: few; D gene: TRBD1; CDR3 protein: CASSLGQGGTGELFF; CDR3 DNA: TGTGCCAGCAGCCTCGGACAGGGGGGCACCGGGGAGCTGTTTTTT
V gene: TRBV12-3/TRBV12-4; J gene: TRBJ2-3; clone size: -; D gene: TRBD2; CDR3 protein: CASRPGTSGRSDVQYF; CDR3 DNA: TGTGCCAGCAGACCCGGGACTAGCGGGAGATCTGATGTGCAGTATTTT
V gene: TRBV11-2; J gene: TRBJ1-5; clone size: many; D gene: TRBD1; CDR3 protein: CASSAGGNQPQHF; CDR3 DNA: TGTGCCAGCAGCGCAGGGGGTAATCAGCCCCAGCATTTT
V gene: TRBV12-3/TRBV12-4; J gene: TRBJ2-6; clone size: many; D gene: -; CDR3 protein: CASRRTYPFSGANVLTF; CDR3 DNA: TGTGCCAGCAGAAGGACTTACCCGTTCTCTGGGGCCAACGTCCTGACTTTC
V gene: TRBV20-1; J gene: TRBJ2-5; clone size: few; D gene: TRBD2; CDR3 protein: CSATQKVRASGRSREQYF; CDR3 DNA: TGCAGTGCTACCCAGAAGGTCCGTGCTAGCGGGAGATCGAGGGAGCAGTACTTC
V gene: TRBV7-9; J gene: TRBJ2-5; clone size: many; D gene: TRBD1; CDR3 protein: CASSLLARGRQGRETQYF; CDR3 DNA: TGTGCCAGCAGCTTACTCGCGCGCGGAAGACAGGGTAGGGAGACCCAGTACTTC
V gene: TRBV5-4; J gene: TRBJ1-2; clone size: -; D gene: -; CDR3 protein: CASSLNRGVGYGYTF; CDR3 DNA: TGTGCCAGCAGCTTGAATAGGGGAGTTGGGTACGGCTACACCTTC
V gene: TRBV5-1; J gene: TRBJ2-7; clone size: -; D gene: -; CDR3 protein: CASSLWDEQYF; CDR3 DNA: TGCGCCAGCAGCTTGTGGGATGAGCAGTACTTC
V gene: TRBV11-2; J gene: TRBJ1-5; clone size: many; D gene: -; CDR3 protein: CASSLNRDKPQHF; CDR3 DNA: TGTGCCAGCAGCTTAAACAGGGATAAGCCCCAGCATTTT
V gene: TRBV4-1; J gene: TRBJ1-1; clone size: few; D gene: -; CDR3 protein: CASSVVSRNTEAFF; CDR3 DNA: TGCGCCAGCAGCGTCGTTAGCAGAAACACTGAAGCTTTCTTT
V gene: TRBV11-1; J gene: TRBJ2-1; clone size: -; D gene: TRBD2; CDR3 protein: CASSLGVAGAINEQFF; CDR3 DNA: TGTGCCAGCAGCTTAGGGGTAGCGGGAGCCATTAATGAGCAGTTCTTC
V gene: TRBV7-9; J gene: TRBJ2-3; clone size: many; D gene: TRBD2; CDR3 protein: CASSPSVGLAGPDTQYF; CDR3 DNA: TGTGCCAGCAGCCCCAGCGTGGGTCTAGCGGGGCCAGATACGCAGTATTTT
V gene: TRBV28; J gene: TRBJ1-5; clone size: -; D gene: TRBD1; CDR3 protein: CASNTGANQPQHF; CDR3 DNA: TGTGCCAGTAATACAGGGGCCAATCAGCCCCAGCATTTT
V gene: TRBV6-6; J gene: TRBJ2-5; clone size: -; D gene: TRBD1; CDR3 protein: CASSSQGAYQETQYF; CDR3 DNA: TGTGCCAGCAGTTCCCAGGGGGCTTACCAAGAGACCCAGTACTTC
V gene: TRBV20-1; J gene: TRBJ2-1; clone size: many; D gene: TRBD2; CDR3 protein: CSARVSSGLAGREQFF; CDR3 DNA: TGCAGTGCTAGAGTATCTTCGGGACTAGCGGGCCGGGAGCAGTTCTTC
V gene: TRBV5-1; J gene: TRBJ1-5; clone size: few; D gene: -; CDR3 protein: CASSYKTGPNQPQHF; CDR3 DNA: TGCGCCAGCAGCTACAAGACAGGACCGAATCAGCCCCAGCATTTT
V gene: TRBV7-9; J gene: TRBJ2-7; clone size: many; D gene: TRBD2; CDR3 protein: CASSMGLAGDREQYF; CDR3 DNA: TGTGCCAGCAGCATGGGACTAGCGGGAGATCGCGAGCAGTACTTC
V gene: TRBV5-6; J gene: TRBJ2-7; clone size: -; D gene: TRBD2; CDR3 protein: CASSQLAGACEQYF; CDR3 DNA: TGTGCCAGCAGCCAACTAGCGGGAGCCTGCGAGCAGTACTTC
V gene: TRBV9; J gene: TRBJ1-4; clone size: -; D gene: TRBD1; CDR3 protein: CASSVATGEGEKLFF; CDR3 DNA: TGTGCCAGCAGCGTAGCCACAGGGGAGGGTGAAAAACTGTTTTTT
V gene: TRBV5-1; J gene: TRBJ2-1; clone size: many; D gene: -; CDR3 protein: CASSSGPGNEQFF; CDR3 DNA: TGCGCCAGCAGCTCCGGACCAGGCAATGAGCAGTTCTTC
V gene: TRBV5-1; J gene: TRBJ1-2; clone size: many; D gene: TRBD1; CDR3 protein: CASSLPGQEYGYTF; CDR3 DNA: TGCGCCAGCAGCTTGCCCGGACAGGAATATGGCTACACCTTC
V gene: TRBV11-2; J gene: TRBJ2-1; clone size: -; D gene: TRBD2; CDR3 protein: CARSFDPSGSLFF; CDR3 DNA: TGTGCCCGCAGCTTCGATCCTAGCGGGAGCCTGTTCTTC
V gene: TRBV7-3; J gene: TRBJ1-2; clone size: many; D gene: TRBD1; CDR3 protein: CASSPSTGDYGYTF; CDR3 DNA: TGTGCCAGCAGCCCCTCAACAGGGGATTACGGCTACACCTTC
V gene: TRBV6-1; J gene: TRBJ1-4; clone size: -; D gene: -; CDR3 protein: CASSDMGYEKLFF; CDR3 DNA: TGTGCCAGCAGTGATATGGGGTATGAAAAACTGTTTTTT
V gene: TRBV24-1; J gene: TRBJ1-5; clone size: few; D gene: TRBD1; CDR3 protein: CATSVNGQGGNQPQHF; CDR3 DNA: TGTGCCACCAGTGTAAATGGACAGGGCGGCAATCAGCCCCAGCATTTT
V gene: TRBV20-1; J gene: TRBJ2-1; clone size: once; D gene: TRBD2; CDR3 protein: CSASRPSGRVTSEQFF; CDR3 DNA: TGCAGTGCGAGCCGACCTAGCGGGAGGGTAACTAGTGAGCAGTTCTTC
V gene: TRBV15; J gene: TRBJ1-5; clone size: many; D gene: -; CDR3 protein: CATSRDPSQPQHF; CDR3 DNA: TGTGCCACCAGCAGAGATCCGAGTCAGCCCCAGCATTTT
V gene: TRBV10-3; J gene: TRBJ2-6; clone size: -; D gene: -; CDR3 protein: CAISNRERTGANVLTF; CDR3 DNA: TGTGCCATCAGTAATCGGGAGCGAACTGGGGCCAACGTCCTGACTTTC
V gene: TRBV29-1; J gene: TRBJ1-2; clone size: -; D gene: -; CDR3 protein: CSVEDRDPDSYGYTF; CDR3 DNA: TGCAGCGTTGAAGATCGGGACCCCGACAGCTATGGCTACACCTTC
V gene: TRBV28; J gene: TRBJ2-1; clone size: -; D gene: TRBD2; CDR3 protein: CASSDGLVGAHSEQFF; CDR3 DNA: TGTGCCAGCAGTGACGGACTAGTGGGAGCACACAGTGAGCAGTTCTTC
V gene: TRBV19; J gene: TRBJ2-5; clone size: many; D gene: TRBD2; CDR3 protein: CASSIWTSGRRPTETQYF; CDR3 DNA: TGTGCCAGTAGTATCTGGACTAGCGGGAGGAGGCCGACGGAGACCCAGTACTTC
V gene: TRBV27; J gene: TRBJ2-1; clone size: few; D gene: TRBD2; CDR3 protein: CASSLEGGWGGNEQFF; CDR3 DNA: TGTGCCAGCAGTTTAGAGGGAGGATGGGGGGGCAATGAGCAGTTCTTC
V gene: TRBV7-8; J gene: TRBJ2-3; clone size: many; D gene: TRBD2; CDR3 protein: CASSTRDYRTDTQYF; CDR3 DNA: TGTGCCAGCAGCACCCGGGACTACCGCACAGATACGCAGTATTTT
V gene: TRBV20-1; J gene: TRBJ1-5; clone size: few; D gene: -; CDR3 protein: CSAREGSGPEPQHF; CDR3 DNA: TGCAGCGCTAGAGAGGGATCAGGGCCTGAGCCCCAGCATTTT
V gene: TRBV27; J gene: TRBJ2-2; clone size: -; D gene: TRBD1; CDR3 protein: CASSLRRDRYTGELFF; CDR3 DNA: TGTGCCAGCAGTTTGCGTAGGGACAGATACACCGGGGAGCTGTTTTTT
V gene: TRBV10-2; J gene: TRBJ1-5; clone size: many; D gene: -; CDR3 protein: CASSGGDNQPQHF; CDR3 DNA: TGCGCCAGCAGTGGGGGAGATAATCAGCCCCAGCATTTT
V gene: TRBV12-3/TRBV12-4; J gene: TRBJ2-3; clone size: -; D gene: -; CDR3 protein: CASSQQSQSADTQYF; CDR3 DNA: TGTGCCAGCAGTCAACAGAGTCAGAGCGCAGATACGCAGTATTTT
V gene: TRBV9; J gene: TRBJ2-3; clone size: -; D gene: TRBD2; CDR3 protein: CASSDQLAGGADTQYF; CDR3 DNA: TGTGCCAGCAGCGACCAACTAGCGGGAGGGGCAGATACGCAGTATTTT
V gene: TRBV12-5; J gene: TRBJ2-1; clone size: many; D gene: -; CDR3 protein: CASGATGEQFF; CDR3 DNA: TGTGCTAGTGGTGCAACTGGTGAGCAGTTCTTC
V gene: TRBV7-9; J gene: TRBJ2-1; clone size: many; D gene: -; CDR3 protein: CASSTGTGEQFF; CDR3 DNA: TGTGCCAGCAGTACCGGGACCGGCGAGCAGTTCTTC
V gene: TRBV29-1; J gene: TRBJ1-1; clone size: -; D gene: -; CDR3 protein: CSVEDPQTDTAGAFF; CDR3 DNA: TGCAGCGTTGAAGATCCCCAGACAGACACCGCGGGAGCTTTCTTT
V gene: TRBV5-5; J gene: TRBJ2-5; clone size: -; D gene: -; CDR3 protein: CASSRRADSSYSEQYF; CDR3 DNA: TGTGCCAGCAGCCGAAGGGCCGATAGCTCCTACAGTGAGCAGTACTTC
V gene: TRBV5-6; J gene: TRBJ2-5; clone size: many; D gene: -; CDR3 protein: CASSLRGTGETQYF; CDR3 DNA: TGTGCCAGCAGCTTAAGGGGGACCGGGGAGACCCAGTACTTC
V gene: TRBV5-1; J gene: TRBJ2-3; clone size: many; D gene: TRBD2; CDR3 protein: CASSFGTSGLPTDTQYF; CDR3 DNA: TGCGCCAGCAGCTTTGGGACTAGCGGGCTTCCCACAGATACGCAGTATTTT
V gene: TRBV7-9; J gene: TRBJ2-1; clone size: few; D gene: -; CDR3 protein: CASSLDLDNEQFF; CDR3 DNA: TGTGCCAGCAGCTTAGACTTAGACAATGAGCAGTTCTTC
V gene: TRBV5-1; J gene: TRBJ1-1; clone size: -; D gene: TRBD1; CDR3 protein: CASSSGQERGTEAFF; CDR3 DNA: TGCGCCAGCAGCTCGGGACAGGAGAGGGGCACTGAAGCTTTCTTT
V gene: TRBV29-1; J gene: TRBJ1-6; clone size: many; D gene: TRBD1; CDR3 protein: CASGTVNSPLHF; CDR3 DNA: TGCGCATCCGGGACAGTAAATTCACCCCTCCACTTT
V gene: TRBV7-6; J gene: TRBJ2-3; clone size: many; D gene: TRBD2; CDR3 protein: CASSLNSGGTDTQYF; CDR3 DNA: TGTGCCAGCAGCTTGAATAGCGGGGGCACAGATACGCAGTATTTT
V gene: TRBV7-7; J gene: TRBJ2-5; clone size: many; D gene: -; CDR3 protein: CASSPVQSQETQYF; CDR3 DNA: TGTGCCAGCAGCCCTGTTCAGAGTCAAGAGACCCAGTACTTC
V gene: TRBV5-1; J gene: TRBJ2-7; clone size: -; D gene: -; CDR3 protein: CASSVVTSYYEQYF; CDR3 DNA: TGCGCCAGCAGCGTAGTAACATCCTACTACGAGCAGTACTTC